Listed here is a single T cell receptor (beta chain). Other DNA sequences in the sample encode the same CDR3. The data were obtained in a study of technical replicates of blood from a handful of donors. Germline values: CDR1 LNHDA, CDR2 SQIVND (reference sequence). The V gene end was trimmed by 5 bases and the J gene end by 2 bases; junction bases not matched to a gene: 5. The length of the CDR3 is 15 residues. Measured with immunoSEQ multiplex PCR; TCRdb has only the in-frame clones, and not every one. This table has about 84,000 clones, 95% to 98% appearing once. Sequencing was done on a sample of T cells isolated from PBMCs. The receptor was derived from a human donor in good health. This chain joins TRBV19 and TRBJ2-5; 10 bases agree with TRBD2. The CDR3: CASSPRTSGQETQYF. The CDR3 DNA reads TGTGCCAGTAGTCCCAGGACTAGCGGACAAGAGACCCAGTACTTC.